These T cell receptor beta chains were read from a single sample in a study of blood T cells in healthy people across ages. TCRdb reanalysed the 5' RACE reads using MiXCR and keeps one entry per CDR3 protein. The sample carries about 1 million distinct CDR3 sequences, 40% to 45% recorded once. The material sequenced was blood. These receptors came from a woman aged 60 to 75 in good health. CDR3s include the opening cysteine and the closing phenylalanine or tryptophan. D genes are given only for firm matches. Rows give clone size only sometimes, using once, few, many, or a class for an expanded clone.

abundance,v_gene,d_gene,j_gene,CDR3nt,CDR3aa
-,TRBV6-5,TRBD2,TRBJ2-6,TGTGCCAGCCGAGCGGGGGGGGCCAACGTCCTGACTTTC,CASRAGGANVLTF
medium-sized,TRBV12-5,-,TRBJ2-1,TGTGCTAGTGCTATGGACGGGTACAATGAGCAGTTCTTC,CASAMDGYNEQFF
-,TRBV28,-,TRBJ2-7,TGTGCTACAAAACTTCCGGGAACCAGCTCCTACGAGCAGTACTTC,CATKLPGTSSYEQYF
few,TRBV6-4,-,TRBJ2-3,TGTGCCAGCAGTTCGGACCCCGACACAGATACGCAGTATTTT,CASSSDPDTDTQYF
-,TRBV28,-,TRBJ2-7,TGCGCCAAGACCGGGACCCTGAGGCCTTCGGGATACGAGCAGTACTTC,CAKTGTLRPSGYEQYF
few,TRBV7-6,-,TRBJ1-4,TGTGCCAGCAGCCAAACACGGAGCGCGAATGAAAAACTGTTTTTT,CASSQTRSANEKLFF
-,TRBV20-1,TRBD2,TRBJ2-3,TGCAGTGCAAAAGCGGGAGTCACAGATACGCAGTATTTT,CSAKAGVTDTQYF
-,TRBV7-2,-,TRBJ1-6,TGTGCCAGCAGCCCACATCCTGGGGGAAGTTCACCCCTCCACTTT,CASSPHPGGSSPLHF
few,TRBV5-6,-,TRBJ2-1,TGTGCCAGCAGCCCGGAACAGGGAATCACCTACAATGAGCAGTTCTTC,CASSPEQGITYNEQFF
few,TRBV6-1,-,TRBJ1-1,TGTGCCAGCAGTGTGACAGGTATGATCGGCACTGAAGCTTTCTTT,CASSVTGMIGTEAFF
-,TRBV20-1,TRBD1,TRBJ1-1,TGCAGTGCTCCTACGACAGGGAGTTCTGAAGCTTTCTTT,CSAPTTGSSEAFF
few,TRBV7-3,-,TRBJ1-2,TGTGCCAGCAGCTTAATGGGGGGAGGGCAGACGAGCTTTAACTATGGCTACACCTTC,CASSLMGGGQTSFNYGYTF
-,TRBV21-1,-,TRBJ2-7,TGTGCCAGCAGCAATTTTGACTCCAGGGTAATCAACTACGAGCGGTACTTC,CASSNFDSRVINYERYF
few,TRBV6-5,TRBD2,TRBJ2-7,TGTGCCAGCAGTGAACTAGCGGGACCTCGCTACGAGCAGTACTTC,CASSELAGPRYEQYF
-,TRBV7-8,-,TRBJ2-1,TGTGCCAGCAGCTCGGGGACTGAGGAGCAGTTCTTC,CASSSGTEEQFF
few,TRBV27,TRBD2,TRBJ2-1,TGTGCCAGCCCCCCGGATAGCGGGATCAATGAGCAGTTCTTC,CASPPDSGINEQFF
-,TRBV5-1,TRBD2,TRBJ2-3,TGCGCCAGCAGCTTGGGAGGGACTAGCGGGTCTGATACGCAGTATTTT,CASSLGGTSGSDTQYF
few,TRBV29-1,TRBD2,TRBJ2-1,TGTATTGCTAGCGGGGCCAGCTCCTACAATGAGCAGTTCTTC,CIASGASSYNEQFF
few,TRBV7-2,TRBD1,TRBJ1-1,TGTGCCAGCAGCCCCCAGGGGGCGAGCACTGAAGCTTTCTTT,CASSPQGASTEAFF
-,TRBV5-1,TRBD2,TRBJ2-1,TGCGCCAGCAGCGCCCGACTAGCGGGAGGAACAGATGAGCAGTTCTTC,CASSARLAGGTDEQFF
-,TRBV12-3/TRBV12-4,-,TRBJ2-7,TGTGCCAGCAGTTCCCTAGCAGGGGCTATCTACGAGCAGTACTTC,CASSSLAGAIYEQYF
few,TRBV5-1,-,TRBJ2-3,TGCGCCAGCAGCTTGGGTGGTGGAGACGCGCAGTATTTT,CASSLGGGDAQYF
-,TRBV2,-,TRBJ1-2,TGTGCCAGCGGGAGGACACCCTCTGGATATGGCTACACCTTC,CASGRTPSGYGYTF
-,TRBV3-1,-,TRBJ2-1,TGTGCCAGCAGCCCCCTCGGTTTGGGGGGTAGTGGCTCCTACAATGAGCAGTTCTTC,CASSPLGLGGSGSYNEQFF
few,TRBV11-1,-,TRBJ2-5,TGTGCCAGCAGCTTTGTCAAGGCTACTAGTAACCAAGAGACCCAGTACTTC,CASSFVKATSNQETQYF
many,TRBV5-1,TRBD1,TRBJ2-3,TGCGCCAGCAGCTTTAGGACAGGTGGTCATCCAGATACGCAGTATTTT,CASSFRTGGHPDTQYF
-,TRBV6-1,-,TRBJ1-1,TGTGCCAGCAGTGACCGGACAGTCGGGGGGTCTAAAGCTTTCTTT,CASSDRTVGGSKAFF
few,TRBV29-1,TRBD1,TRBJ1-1,TGCAGCGTTTCGACAGGGTTAACTGAAGCTTTCTTT,CSVSTGLTEAFF
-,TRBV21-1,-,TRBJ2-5,TGTGCCAGCAGCAAAGCCCGAGAGGGGGAGACCCAGTACTTC,CASSKAREGETQYF
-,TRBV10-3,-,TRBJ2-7,TGTGCCACAACTGTACAGAGCTCCTACGAGCAGTACTTC,CATTVQSSYEQYF
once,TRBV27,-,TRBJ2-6,TGTGCCAGCAGTCCCCCACAGGGCGCTGGGGCCAACGTCCTGACTTTC,CASSPPQGAGANVLTF
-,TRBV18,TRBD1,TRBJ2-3,TGTGCCAGCTCACCATACGGACAGGGAGGACCAGATACGCAGTATTTT,CASSPYGQGGPDTQYF
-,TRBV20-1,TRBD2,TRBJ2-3,TGCAGTGCCCGCCTTTTGGCGGGAGCTCCCGATACGCAGTATTTT,CSARLLAGAPDTQYF
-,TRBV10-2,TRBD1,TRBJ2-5,TGCGCCAGCAGTGAGTCGTCGGGACAGGACAAAGAGACCCAGTACTTC,CASSESSGQDKETQYF
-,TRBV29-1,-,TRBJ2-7,TGCAGCGTTATTAAGGAAGCCTACGAGCAGTACTTC,CSVIKEAYEQYF
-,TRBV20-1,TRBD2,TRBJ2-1,TGCAGTGCCCGGACTAGCGGAATACACAATGAGCAGTTCTTC,CSARTSGIHNEQFF
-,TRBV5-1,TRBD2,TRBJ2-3,TGCGCCAGCAGCCAGGGTAGACTAGCGGGAGGGCCGGGCACAGATACGCAGTATTTT,CASSQGRLAGGPGTDTQYF
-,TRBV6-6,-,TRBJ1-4,TGTGCCAGCAGTTACGGGGCCAACTTGGAAAAACTGTTTTTT,CASSYGANLEKLFF
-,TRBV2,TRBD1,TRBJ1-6,TGTGCCACAAAGCAGGACAGGGGAAATTCACCCCTCCACTTT,CATKQDRGNSPLHF
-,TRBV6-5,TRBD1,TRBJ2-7,TGTGCCAGCAGTCCGGACAGGGTCGGGTACGAGCAGTACTTC,CASSPDRVGYEQYF
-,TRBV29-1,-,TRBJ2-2,TGCAGCGTGGGCCATGGCGGGGAGCTGTTTTTT,CSVGHGGELFF
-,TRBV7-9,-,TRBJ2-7,TGTGCCAGCAGCTCAAGACAGAACTACGAGCAGTACTTC,CASSSRQNYEQYF
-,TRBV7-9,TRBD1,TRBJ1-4,TGTGCCAGCAGCCCCTGGACAGGGGGAAGGGCAACTAATGAAAAACTGTTTTTT,CASSPWTGGRATNEKLFF
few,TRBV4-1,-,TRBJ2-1,TGCGCCAGCAGCCAAGGACGAGCGCACAATGAGCAGTTCTTC,CASSQGRAHNEQFF
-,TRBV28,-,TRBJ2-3,TGTGCCAGCAGTTTCGGTATGACGCAGTATTTT,CASSFGMTQYF
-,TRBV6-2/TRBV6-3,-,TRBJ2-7,TGTGCCACCTCGGAGACGTCCTACGAGCAGTACTTC,CATSETSYEQYF
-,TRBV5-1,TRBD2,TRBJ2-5,TGCGCCAGCAGACTAGCGGGAGTTGCGGAGACCCAGTACTTC,CASRLAGVAETQYF
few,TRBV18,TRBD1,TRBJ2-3,TGTGCCAGCTCGTTCGGCCAGGGGGCGCTAACAGATACGCAGTATTTT,CASSFGQGALTDTQYF
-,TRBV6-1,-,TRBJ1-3,TGTGCCAGCATAGGATCGGGGACTGGAAACACCATATATTTT,CASIGSGTGNTIYF
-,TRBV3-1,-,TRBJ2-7,TGTGCCAGCAGCCAAGCTGGACAGTTCTACGAGCAGTACTTC,CASSQAGQFYEQYF
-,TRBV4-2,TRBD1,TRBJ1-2,TGTGCCAGCAGCCAACCCCGGGACAGGGGTCTCTATGGCTACACCTTC,CASSQPRDRGLYGYTF